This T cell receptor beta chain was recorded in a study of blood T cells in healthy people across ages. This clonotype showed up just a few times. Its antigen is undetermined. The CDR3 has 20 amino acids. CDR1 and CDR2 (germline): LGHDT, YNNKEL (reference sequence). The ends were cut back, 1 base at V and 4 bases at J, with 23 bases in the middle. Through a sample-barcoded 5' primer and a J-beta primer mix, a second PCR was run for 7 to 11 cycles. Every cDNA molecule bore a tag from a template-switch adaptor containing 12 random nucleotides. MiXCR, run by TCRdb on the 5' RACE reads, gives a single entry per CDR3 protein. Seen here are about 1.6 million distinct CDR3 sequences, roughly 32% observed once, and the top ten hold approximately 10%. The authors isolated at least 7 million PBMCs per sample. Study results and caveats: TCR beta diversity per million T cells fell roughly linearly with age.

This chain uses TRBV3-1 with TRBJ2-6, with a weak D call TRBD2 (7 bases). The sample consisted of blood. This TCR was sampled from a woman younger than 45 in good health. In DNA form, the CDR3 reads TGTGCCAGCAGCCAAGTACGTTTTAGGGGGGGCGCGAAAGGGGCCAACGTCCTGACTTTC. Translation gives CASSQVRFRGGAKGANVLTF.